The 18 T cell receptor beta chains reported below all come from one sample, sequenced in a study of T cells in localized non-small cell lung cancer. Clones were read by immunoSEQ multiplex PCR, and TCRdb kept only the in-frame ones, dropping some. The sample holds 3,000 or so clones; 23% are singletons and the top ten take approximately 10%. Sequencing was performed on lung tumor tissue, taken before any cancer treatment. The receptors shown here come from a female donor aged 60 or older with stage I lung adenocarcinoma.

This clone was seen a few times. V and J are TRBV25-1 and TRBJ2-5, with 8 nucleotides matching TRBD1. Trimming took 2 bases from V and 7 from J; bases not matched to a gene: 6. Germline CDR1 reads MGHDK; CDR2 reads SYGVNS. CDR3 size: 14 residues. Here the CDR3 DNA reads TGTGCCAGCAGTGAAGGGGACAGGCCACGGACCCAGTACTTC. It yields the protein CASSEGDRPRTQYF.

CDR3 sequence reads: CSQGEAGVDNEQFF. The CDR3 bases are TGCAGCCAGGGGGAAGCGGGGGTGGACAATGAGCAGTTCTTC. The chain combines TRBV29-1 with TRBJ2-1; tentative D call: TRBD2 (8 bases). The CDR3 has 14 residues. V lost 8 bases and J 5 bases, leaving 19 bases between the germline ends. Per the germline V gene, CDR1 is SQVTM and CDR2 is ANQGSEA.

CDR3 in amino acids: CASSVTGGSPDTQYF. The CDR3 DNA follows: TGCGCCAGCAGCGTAACAGGGGGCTCCCCAGATACGCAGTATTTT. The V and J genes are TRBV5-1 and TRBJ2-3; 9 bases match TRBD1. Germline-derived CDR1 and CDR2 are SGHRS and YFSETQ. CDR3 length: 15 amino acids. V lost 4 bases and J lost 4; bases outside the gene matches: 7. The whole variable domain, remainder taken from reference TRBV5-1 and TRBJ2-3, is KAGVTQTPRYLIKTRGQQVTLSCSPISGHRSVSWYQQTPGQGLQFLFEYFSETQRNKGNFPGRFSGRQFSNSRSEMNVSTLELGDSALYLCASSVTGGSPDTQYFGPGTRLTVL.

This clone was seen ten or more times. The chain links TRBV11-3 to TRBJ1-2; D is possibly TRBD1 (6 bases). The length of the CDR3 is 16 residues. Trimming pared 5 bases from V and 3 bases from J, leaving 19 bases between. CDR1 SGHNT and CDR2 YENEEA come from the germline V gene. The CDR3 DNA sequence: TGTGCCAGCAGCCCCCCGGGGGGGCAGAGCTACTATGGCTACACCTTC. Encoded protein: CASSPPGGQSYYGYTF.

The chain links TRBV5-1 to TRBJ1-3; D is ambiguous. The CDR3 is 15 amino acids. Germline V gene lookup returns CDR1 SGHRS and CDR2 YFSETQ. V dropped 0 bases and J dropped 0 bases, with 7 bases sitting between them. The DNA for the CDR3 is TGCGCCAGCAGCTTGGCCGCCAACTCTGGAAACACCATATATTTT. This encodes CASSLAANSGNTIYF.

The chain has TRBV18 and TRBJ2-3; TRBD2 matches at 11 bases. CDR1 and CDR2 (germline): KGHSH, LQKENI. The CDR3 runs to 14 residues. The ends lost 6 bases at V and 4 bases at J; junction bases unmatched: 3. This chain's CDR3 is CASSGTSGADTQYF. DNA of the CDR3: TGTGCCAGCTCGGGGACTAGCGGCGCAGATACGCAGTATTTT.

The J gene is TRBJ1-2, the V gene TRBV29-1; unclear D gene. The germline V and J ends were trimmed by 4 bases and 4 bases, with 10 bases remaining between them. Germline CDR1 is SQVTM and CDR2 is ANQGSEA. This CDR3 comprises 12 residues. CDR3 bases: TGCAGCGTTGGACGGGAAGCCTATGGCTACACCTTC. This encodes CSVGREAYGYTF.

This clone occurred a few times. This chain uses TRBV28 with TRBJ1-5, with 12 nucleotides matching TRBD1. With 2 bases clipped from V and 8 bases from J, the junction kept 7 bases outside the gene matches. There are 16 residues in the CDR3. CDR1 and CDR2 (germline): MDHEN, SYDVKM. The CDR3 coding sequence is TGTGCCAGCAGTTTAGGGGGACAGGGGGCAAGCGAGCCCCAGCATTTT. Encoded protein: CASSLGGQGASEPQHF.

The rearrangement joins TRBV28 to TRBJ1-5, with 7 bases lining up with TRBD1. The CDR3 is 13 amino acids. Germline-derived CDR1 and CDR2 are MDHEN and SYDVKM. The V and J ends lost 5 bases and 7 bases, in that order; junction bases with no gene match: 5. As DNA, the CDR3 is TGTGCCAGCAGTCAGGGGGTGTGGCAGCCCCAGCATTTT. Its translation: CASSQGVWQPQHF.

This clone has just a few counts. The chain couples TRBV11-3 to TRBJ2-2, with 11 positions matching TRBD2. V lost 4 bases to trimming and J lost 6 bases; unmatched junction nucleotides: 13. The CDR3 length is 18 residues. Germline V gene data show CDR1 as SGHNT and CDR2 as YENEEA. DNA of the CDR3: TGTGCCAGCAGCTCGCCCCCCACTAGCGGGAGTATGGCCGGGGAGCTGTTTTTT. Translation gives CASSSPPTSGSMAGELFF.

By sample share, this clone is large. The rearrangement joins TRBV6-8 to TRBJ1-1; TRBD1 aligns across 8 bases. This CDR3 has 15 amino acids. Germline CDR1 reads MNHGY; CDR2 reads SAAAGT. V lost 3 bases to trimming and J lost 1 base; unmatched junction nucleotides: 4. This CDR3 reads CASSYFDRGNTEAFF. The DNA of the CDR3 is TGTGCCAGCAGTTATTTTGACAGGGGGAACACTGAAGCTTTCTTT.

The sample holds a few counts of this clone. V gene TRBV6-8 combines with J gene TRBJ2-5; 8 nucleotides agree with TRBD1. The trim removed 8 bases at V and 5 bases at J, leaving 7 bases unmatched. The CDR3 covers 13 residues. The germline V gene encodes CDR1 MNHGY and CDR2 SAAAGT. CDR3 nucleotide sequence: TGTGCCAGCGCTTTTGGACAGGGCGAGACCCAGTACTTC. This codes for CASAFGQGETQYF.

This chain joins TRBV6-8 and TRBJ2-7, with 10 bases lining up with TRBD2. This CDR3 region has 14 residues. The V segment lost 5 bases and the J segment 2 bases; nucleotides outside the gene matches: 3. CDR1 is MNHGY and CDR2 is SAAAGT in the germline V gene. As DNA, the CDR3 is TGTGCCAGCAGTGGAGCGGGAGGGCCCTACGAGCAGTACTTC. Translated: CASSGAGGPYEQYF.

V and J are TRBV15 and TRBJ2-1, with 13 bases lining up with TRBD2. CDR1 and CDR2 from the germline V gene are LNHNV and YYDKDF (reference sequence). The trim removed 3 bases at V and 5 bases at J, leaving 7 bases unmatched. This CDR3 region has 17 residues. Written as DNA, the CDR3 is TGTGCCACCAGCAGGGGTCGACTAGCGGGGGGTAACAATGAGCAGTTCTTC. This codes for CATSRGRLAGGNNEQFF. The full variable domain, with the rest looked up from reference TRBV15 and TRBJ2-1, is DAMVIQNPRYQVTQFGKPVTLSCSQTLNHNVMYWYQQKSSQAPKLLFHYYDKDFNNEADTPDNFQSRRPNTSFCFLDIRSPGLGDTAMYLCATSRGRLAGGNNEQFFGPGTRLTVL.

The chain is built from TRBV28 and TRBJ1-3, with unresolved D. The V and J ends lost 6 bases and 0 bases respectively, with 6 bases between them. Germline assignment: CDR1 MDHEN and CDR2 SYDVKM. CDR3 length: 13 residues. The CDR3 is CASRLISGNTIYF. The DNA for the CDR3 is TGTGCCAGCAGACTGATCTCTGGAAACACCATATATTTT.

In its sample, this clone was seen a few times. The gene calls are TRBV28 and TRBJ2-6; D gene ambiguous. The CDR3 runs to 15 residues. Trimming removed 2 bases from V and 2 bases from J, with 7 bases in between. Germline lookup yields CDR1 MDHEN and CDR2 SYDVKM. The CDR3 reads CASSLVGPGANVLTF. The CDR3 DNA sequence: TGTGCCAGCAGTTTAGTCGGGCCTGGGGCCAACGTCCTGACTTTC.

This clone is categorized as large. The J gene is TRBJ1-1, the V gene TRBV15; D unclear. V was clipped by 4 bases and J by 0 bases, with 15 bases between them. Germline assignment: CDR1 LNHNV and CDR2 YYDKDF (reference sequence). The CDR3 is 16 amino acids. CDR3 sequence: CATSTGLGLVNTEAFF. Written as DNA, the CDR3 is TGTGCCACCAGCACAGGCCTAGGGTTAGTGAACACTGAAGCTTTCTTT. The whole variable domain, filled in from reference TRBV15 and TRBJ1-1, reads DAMVIQNPRYQVTQFGKPVTLSCSQTLNHNVMYWYQQKSSQAPKLLFHYYDKDFNNEADTPDNFQSRRPNTSFCFLDIRSPGLGDTAMYLCATSTGLGLVNTEAFFGQGTRLTVV.

This clone was seen more than once but under ten times. This chain joins TRBV15 and TRBJ2-7, with a tentative D call TRBD2 (5 bases). V was shortened by 3 bases and J by 2 bases, with 14 bases between the two germline ends. The CDR3 contains 15 residues. The V gene's germline CDR1 is LNHNV and CDR2 YYDKDF (reference sequence). CDR3 nucleotide sequence: TGTGCCACCAGCAGGGGTGGAGGATCCGCCTACGAGCAGTACTTC. Amino acid sequence: CATSRGGGSAYEQYF. Variable domain in full (rest from reference TRBV15 and TRBJ2-7): DAMVIQNPRYQVTQFGKPVTLSCSQTLNHNVMYWYQQKSSQAPKLLFHYYDKDFNNEADTPDNFQSRRPNTSFCFLDIRSPGLGDTAMYLCATSRGGGSAYEQYFGPGTRLTVT.